The TCR beta chain described here comes from a study of blood T cells in healthy people across ages. Whole-study findings and limits: More naive CD4+ cells and higher diversity were found in long-lived than in aged donors.

Using a J-beta primer mix together with a sample-barcoded 5' primer, a second PCR was run for 7 to 11 cycles. TCRdb reprocessed the 5' RACE reads via MiXCR and lists one record per CDR3 protein. The sample consists of around 800,000 distinct CDR3 sequences, about 46% of them appearing once. Comment on this clonotype: The target antigen is unknown.

Per the germline V gene, CDR1 is MDHEN and CDR2 is SYDVKM. CDR3 length: 14 amino acids. Deletions cut 3 bases from V and 8 bases from J, with 14 bases between. The rearrangement links TRBV28 to TRBJ2-1; D not resolved. The sequencing sample was made of blood. The sequence was collected from a man older than 75 in good health. Here the CDR3 DNA reads TGTGCCAGCAGTTTTGACTTACCAGAGGATGAGCAGTTCTTC. This sequence encodes CASSFDLPEDEQFF.